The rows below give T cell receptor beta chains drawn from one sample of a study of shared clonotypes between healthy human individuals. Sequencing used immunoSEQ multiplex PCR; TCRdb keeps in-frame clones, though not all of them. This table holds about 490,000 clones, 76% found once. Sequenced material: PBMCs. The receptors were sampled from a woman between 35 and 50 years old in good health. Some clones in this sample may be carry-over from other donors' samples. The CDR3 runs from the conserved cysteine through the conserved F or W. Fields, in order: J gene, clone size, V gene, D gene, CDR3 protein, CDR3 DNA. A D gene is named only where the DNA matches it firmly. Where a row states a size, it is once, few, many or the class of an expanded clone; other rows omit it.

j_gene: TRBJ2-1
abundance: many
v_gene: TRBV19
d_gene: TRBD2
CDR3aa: CASSTGTTPPYGNEQFF
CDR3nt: TGTGCCAGTAGCACCGGGACTACACCCCCATATGGCAATGAGCAGTTCTTC

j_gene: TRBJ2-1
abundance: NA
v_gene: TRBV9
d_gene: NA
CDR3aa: CASSAQPGLEYNEQFF
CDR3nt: TGTGCCAGCAGCGCCCAACCGGGACTCGAGTACAATGAGCAGTTCTTC

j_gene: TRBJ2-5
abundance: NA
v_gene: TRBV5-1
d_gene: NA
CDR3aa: CASSRLTNSETQYF
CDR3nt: TGCGCCAGCAGCAGATTGACGAATTCAGAGACCCAGTACTTC

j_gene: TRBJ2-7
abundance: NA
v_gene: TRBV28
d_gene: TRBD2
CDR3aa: CASSLGGSLAMEQYF
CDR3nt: TGTGCCAGCAGTTTAGGCGGGAGCCTAGCAATGGAGCAGTACTTC

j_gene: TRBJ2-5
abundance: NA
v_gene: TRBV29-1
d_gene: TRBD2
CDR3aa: CSVQRGGSSGETQYF
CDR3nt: TGCAGCGTTCAACGGGGGGGATCCAGTGGGGAGACCCAGTACTTC

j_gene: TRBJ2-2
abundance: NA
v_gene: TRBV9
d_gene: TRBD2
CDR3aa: CASSVTSGTAGELFF
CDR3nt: TGTGCCAGCAGCGTAACTAGCGGGACTGCCGGGGAGCTGTTTTTT

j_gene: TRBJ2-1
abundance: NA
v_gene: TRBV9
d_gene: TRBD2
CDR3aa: CASSAVTSGNQFF
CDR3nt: TGTGCCAGCAGCGCAGTGACTAGCGGGAATCAGTTCTTC

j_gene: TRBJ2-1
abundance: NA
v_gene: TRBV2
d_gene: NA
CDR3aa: CASSEVLSYNEQFF
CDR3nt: TGTGCCAGCAGTGAAGTTCTGTCCTACAATGAGCAGTTCTTC

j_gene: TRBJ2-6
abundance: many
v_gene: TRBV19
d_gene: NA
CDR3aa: CASSIFSSSGANVLTF
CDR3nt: TGTGCCAGTAGTATTTTCAGTTCTTCTGGGGCCAACGTCCTGACTTTC

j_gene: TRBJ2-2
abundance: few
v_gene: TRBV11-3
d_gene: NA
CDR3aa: CASSTSLSFGELFF
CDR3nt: TGTGCCAGCAGCACGTCCTTGTCCTTCGGGGAGCTGTTTTTT

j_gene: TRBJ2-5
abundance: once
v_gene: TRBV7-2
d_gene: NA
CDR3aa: CASSLVAAQETQYF
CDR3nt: TGTGCCAGCAGCTTAGTTGCAGCCCAAGAGACCCAGTACTTC

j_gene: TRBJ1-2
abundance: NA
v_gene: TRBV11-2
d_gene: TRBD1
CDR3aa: CASSLDLQGWDGYTF
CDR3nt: TGTGCCAGCAGCTTAGATCTACAGGGGTGGGATGGCTACACCTTC

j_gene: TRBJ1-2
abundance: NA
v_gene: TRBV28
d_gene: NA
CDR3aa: CASSPRRPGYTF
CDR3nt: TGTGCCAGCAGTCCTAGACGGCCAGGCTACACCTTC

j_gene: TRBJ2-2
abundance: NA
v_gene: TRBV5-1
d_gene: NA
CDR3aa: CASSPRTESTGELFF
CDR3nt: TGCGCCAGCAGCCCCCGGACAGAGAGCACCGGGGAGCTGTTTTTT

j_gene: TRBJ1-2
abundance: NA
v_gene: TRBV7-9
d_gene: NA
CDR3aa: CASSLPDYGYTF
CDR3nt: TGTGCCAGCAGCTTACCGGATTATGGCTACACCTTC

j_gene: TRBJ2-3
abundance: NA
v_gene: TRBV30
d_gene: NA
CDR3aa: CAWSVLGTGTDTQYF
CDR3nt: TGTGCCTGGAGTGTACTGGGTACAGGCACAGATACGCAGTATTTT

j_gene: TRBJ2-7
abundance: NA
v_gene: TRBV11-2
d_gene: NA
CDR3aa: CASSSGPLGEQYF
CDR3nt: TGTGCCAGCAGCTCCGGGCCTCTGGGCGAGCAGTACTTC

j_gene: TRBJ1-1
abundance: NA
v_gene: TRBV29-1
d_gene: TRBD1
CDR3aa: CSVGQGGGTEAFF
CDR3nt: TGCAGCGTGGGACAGGGAGGGGGCACTGAAGCTTTCTTT

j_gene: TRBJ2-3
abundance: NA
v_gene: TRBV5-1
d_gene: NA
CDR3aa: CASSLSDTQYF
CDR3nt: TGCGCCAGCAGTCTATCAGATACGCAGTATTTT

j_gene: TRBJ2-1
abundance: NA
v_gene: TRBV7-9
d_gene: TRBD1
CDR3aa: CASSFEGAWNEQFF
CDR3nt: TGTGCCAGCAGCTTTGAGGGGGCGTGGAATGAGCAGTTCTTC

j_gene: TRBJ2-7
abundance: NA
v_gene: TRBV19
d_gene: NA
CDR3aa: CASTSGWENYEQYF
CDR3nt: NA

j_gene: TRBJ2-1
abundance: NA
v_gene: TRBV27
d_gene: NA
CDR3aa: CASGLGAGVLNEQFF
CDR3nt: TGTGCCAGCGGACTGGGGGCGGGAGTTCTGAATGAGCAGTTCTTC

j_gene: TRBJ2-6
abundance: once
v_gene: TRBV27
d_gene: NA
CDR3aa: CASSLKGGSSGANVLTF
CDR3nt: TGTGCCAGCAGTTTAAAGGGCGGATCCTCTGGGGCCAACGTCCTGACTTTC

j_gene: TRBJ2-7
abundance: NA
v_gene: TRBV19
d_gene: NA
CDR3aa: CASSPKGVFYEQYF
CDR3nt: TGTGCCAGTAGCCCTAAGGGAGTCTTCTACGAGCAGTACTTC

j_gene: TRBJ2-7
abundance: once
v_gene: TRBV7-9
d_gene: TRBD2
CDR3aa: CASRQLAGTSYEQYF
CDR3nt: TGTGCCAGCAGACAGCTAGCGGGGACCTCCTACGAGCAGTACTTC